A selection of T cell receptor beta chains follows, all from one sample in a study of CD8+ T cells in alopecia areata. The data were produced by immunoSEQ multiplex PCR, yet TCRdb's version contains in-frame clones alone and is incomplete. The repertoire holds 15,000 to 20,000 clones, with 50% to 60% as singletons. The sequenced sample was skin, obtained at week 4, from a patient treated with tofacitinib. Receptors were obtained from a human donor with alopecia areata. Both conserved end residues are trimmed from each CDR3. Fields, in order: V gene, CDR3 length, J gene, clone size, CDR3 protein. Not every row has a clone size; where given, it reads once, few, many or a size class.

V: TRBV4-1; length: 16; J: TRBJ2-7; size: -; CDR3: ASSPVGRQPLRSYEQY
V: TRBV27; length: 12; J: TRBJ1-5; size: -; CDR3: ASSPGGGGQPQH
V: TRBV7-9; length: 15; J: TRBJ1-3; size: -; CDR3: ASSLALLVDSGNTIY
V: TRBV10-3; length: 14; J: TRBJ2-3; size: few; CDR3: AIRVGGGSPPDTQY
V: TRBV7-8; length: 18; J: TRBJ1-1; size: -; CDR3: ASSETAPVWTGALNTEAF
V: TRBV13; length: 12; J: TRBJ2-7; size: once; CDR3: ASRKQGGPYEQY
V: TRBV19; length: 13; J: TRBJ2-1; size: -; CDR3: ASTGTGGASNEQF
V: TRBV30; length: 11; J: TRBJ2-7; size: -; CDR3: AWSVSLSYEQY
V: TRBV7-2; length: 12; J: TRBJ1-2; size: -; CDR3: ASTLRRDRAGYT
V: TRBV2; length: 15; J: TRBJ2-3; size: -; CDR3: ASSRGSGIGTGDTQY
V: TRBV13; length: 11; J: TRBJ1-2; size: -; CDR3: ASSSQGNYGYT
V: TRBV10-3; length: 10; J: TRBJ2-2; size: -; CDR3: AIRQNTGELF